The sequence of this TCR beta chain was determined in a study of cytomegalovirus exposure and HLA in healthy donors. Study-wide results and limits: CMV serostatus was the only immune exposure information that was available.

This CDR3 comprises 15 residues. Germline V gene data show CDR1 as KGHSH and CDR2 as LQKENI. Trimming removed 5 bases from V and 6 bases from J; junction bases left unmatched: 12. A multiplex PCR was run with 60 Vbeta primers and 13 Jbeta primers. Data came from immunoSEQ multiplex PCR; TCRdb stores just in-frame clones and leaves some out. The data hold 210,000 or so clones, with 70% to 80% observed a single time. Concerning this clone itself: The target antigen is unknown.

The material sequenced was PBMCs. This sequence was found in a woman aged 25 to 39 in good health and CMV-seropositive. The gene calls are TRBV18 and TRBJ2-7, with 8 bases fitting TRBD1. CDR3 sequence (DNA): TGTGCCAGCTCATCCCTCGGACAGGGAGTTGGCGAGCAGTACTTC. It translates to CASSSLGQGVGEQYF.